The 15 T cell receptor beta chains listed next were all sequenced from one sample in a study of quantifying T cell responses using KT2 cells. Overall study: cDNA was made from DNase-treated RNA using alpha and beta constant primers.

Each cDNA got a UMI-containing oligo ligated at its 3' end. The first PCR ran approximately 4 cycles with an equimolar RC1.1 and RC1.2 beta primer mix. Each CDR3 protein is one row after TCRdb ran MiXCR on the UMI-ligation and nested PCR reads. The sample has roughly 51,000 distinct CDR3 sequences; roughly 12% are singletons. Sequenced: PBMCs spiked with cells of the T cell clone KT2. The origin of the receptors is a human donor.

This chain joins TRBV15 and TRBJ2-3; TRBD2 matches at 9 bases. This CDR3 has 19 residues. The junction had 15 bases not matched to a gene; V was cut back by 0 bases and J by 5 bases. Germline V CDR1 and CDR2: LNHNV, YYDKDF (reference sequence). The CDR3 bases are TGTGCCACCAGCAGAGATGGGATCGGGGTCGCGGGAGGGCGAGATACGCAGTATTTT. Translation: CATSRDGIGVAGGRDTQYF.

With regard to this clonotype: Its ends do not fully match the called genes, so a read error is possible. The chain couples TRBV2 to TRBJ2-2; D is unclear. From germline, CDR1 is SNHLY and CDR2 FYNNEI. The CDR3 is 12 amino acids. DNA of the CDR3: TGTGCCAGCAGAGAAGGTCTCGGGGAGCTGTTTTTT. Translating it yields CASREGLGELFF. The variable domain in full, completed from reference TRBV2 and TRBJ2-2, reads EPEVTQTPSHQVTQMGQEVILRCVPISNHLYFYWYRQILGQKVEFLVSFYNNEISEKSEIFDDQFSVERPDGSNFTLKIRSTKLEDSAMYFCASREGLGELFFGEGSRLTVL.

This chain links TRBV11-2 with TRBJ1-2; D is undetermined. The length of the CDR3 is 13 residues. With 2 bases removed from V and 6 bases from J, the gap between germline ends came to 10 bases. The V gene's germline CDR1 is SGHAT and CDR2 FQNNGV. The CDR3 here is CASSLSFEDGYTF. DNA of the CDR3: TGTGCCAGCAGCTTAAGTTTTGAGGATGGCTACACCTTC.

The chain links TRBV6-1 to TRBJ1-3; TRBD1 matches 7 bases. The CDR3 runs 14 residues. Germline CDR1 is MNHNS and CDR2 is SASEGT. Trimming at V came to 7 bases and at J to 0 bases, leaving 3 bases not matched to a gene. The CDR3 nucleotides read TGTGCCAGCACCAGGGGGGACTCTGGAAACACCATATATTTT. The encoded protein is CASTRGDSGNTIYF.

This chain uses TRBV7-2 with TRBJ1-5, with D maybe TRBD1 (6 bases). The V end was cut by 3 bases, the J end by 7 bases, with 10 bases between. Germline-derived CDR1 and CDR2 are SGHTA and FQGNSA. This CDR3 is 13 amino acids long. The CDR3 is CASSFRGGQPQHF. The CDR3 nucleotides read TGTGCCAGCAGCTTCAGGGGTGGCCAGCCCCAGCATTTT.

The chain has TRBV29-1 and TRBJ2-1; 7 bases align to TRBD1. Germline V gene data show CDR1 as SQVTM and CDR2 as ANQGSEA. The trim removed 3 bases at V and 5 bases at J, leaving 10 bases unmatched. The CDR3 runs to 15 residues. This CDR3 reads CSVDPDRMKHNEQFF. The CDR3 nucleotides are TGCAGCGTTGACCCGGACAGGATGAAGCACAATGAGCAGTTCTTC.

This chain links TRBV25-1 with TRBJ2-2; maybe TRBD2 (6 bases). Trimming shortened V by 8 bases and J by 5 bases, and 15 bases separated the two germline ends. Germline V lookup: CDR1 MGHDK, CDR2 SYGVNS. This CDR3 has 14 residues. CDR3 sequence: CASAGTGDTGELFF. Here the CDR3 DNA reads TGTGCCAGCGCGGGGACTGGTGATACCGGGGAGCTGTTTTTT. The whole variable domain, filled in from reference TRBV25-1 and TRBJ2-2, reads EADIYQTPRYLVIGTGKKITLECSQTMGHDKMYWYQQDPGMELHLIHYSYGVNSTEKGDLSSESTVSRIRTEHFPLTLESARPSHTSQYLCASAGTGDTGELFFGEGSRLTVL.

The chain uses TRBV3-1 and TRBJ2-3; D is perhaps TRBD2 (5 bases). The CDR3 covers 17 residues. Trimming removed 4 bases from V and 2 bases from J, with 19 bases in between. In germline, CDR1 is LGHDT, CDR2 YNNKEL (reference sequence). As DNA, the CDR3 is TGTGCCAGCAGCCCCAGAGGGAAGGGCGGTAACACAGATACGCAGTATTTT. Amino acid sequence: CASSPRGKGGNTDTQYF.

This clonotype turned up a few times. V usage is TRBV11-2 and J usage is TRBJ1-6, with D maybe TRBD1 (5 bases). Germline CDR1 reads SGHAT; CDR2 reads FQNNGV. The CDR3 loop spans 15 amino acids. With 3 bases removed from V and 7 bases from J, the gap between germline ends came to 13 bases. This CDR3 is CASSFLGRLNSPLHF. The CDR3 coding sequence is TGTGCCAGCAGCTTCTTGGGACGCCTAAATTCACCCCTCCACTTT.

In its sample, this clonotype was seen many times. The V call is TRBV20-1, the J call TRBJ1-3; a weak D match, TRBD1 (6 bases). The CDR3 runs to 14 residues. Trimming cost V 6 bases and J 0 bases, with 12 bases left between them. The germline CDR1 and CDR2 sequences are DFQATT and SNEGSKA (reference sequence). CDR3 residues: CSAQKGGSGNTIYF. CDR3 DNA sequence: TGCAGTGCGCAAAAGGGGGGCTCTGGAAACACCATATATTTT.

This clonotype was detected a few times. V gene TRBV12-3 or TRBV12-4 combines with J gene TRBJ1-1; no firm D call. This CDR3 is 15 amino acids long. Trimming left V 6 bases short and J 2 bases short, with 16 bases between. The CDR3 spells CASSVSTRLNTEAFF. The CDR3 DNA reads TGTGCCAGCAGCGTATCCACCCGGCTCAACACTGAAGCTTTCTTT.

In this sample, this clonotype turned up once. V usage is TRBV13 and J usage is TRBJ1-3, with D uncertain. Germline V gives CDR1 PRHDT, CDR2 FYEKMQ (reference sequence). The V gene lost 7 bases and the J gene lost 2 bases, with 9 bases spanning the gap. There are 13 residues in the CDR3. CDR3 bases: TGTGCCAGCACCCATGCGGCTGGAAACACCATATATTTT. Encoded protein: CASTHAAGNTIYF.

The sample holds many counts of this clonotype. The chain couples TRBV6-5 to TRBJ1-1, with a weak D call TRBD1 (5 bases). V was clipped by 8 bases and J by 4 bases, with 11 bases between them. This CDR3 has 12 amino acids. Germline CDR1 and CDR2: MNHEY and SVGAGI. CDR3 in amino acids: CASGNRLTEAFF. CDR3 bases: TGTGCCAGCGGTAACAGGCTCACTGAAGCTTTCTTT.

The chain couples TRBV7-8 to TRBJ2-1, with TRBD1 matching over 7 bases. V gave up 5 bases and J gave up 7 bases; unmatched junction bases: 2. The CDR3 runs 12 residues. The germline V gene has CDR1 SGHVS and CDR2 FQNEAQ. In DNA, the CDR3 is TGTGCCAGCAGCCCGACAGGGAATGAGCAGTTCTTC. It specifies CASSPTGNEQFF.

This clonotype has a count of ten or more. The chain recombines TRBV20-1 with TRBJ1-5; 7 nucleotides agree with TRBD1. Trimming at V came to 6 bases and at J to 6 bases, leaving 14 bases not matched to a gene. There are 15 residues in the CDR3. Germline CDR1 DFQATT, CDR2 SNEGSKA (reference sequence). The CDR3 region is CSAPGQPLLGQPQHF. The CDR3, as DNA: TGCAGTGCACCGGGACAGCCCCTTCTAGGTCAGCCCCAGCATTTT.